The sequence of this TCR beta chain was determined in a study of T cells in Graves' hyperthyroidism and ophthalmopathy. A few counts support this clonotype. The investigators amplified TCR beta CDR3 regions from RNA transcripts. The primer set for the first-round RT-PCR of the TCR CDR3 was HTBI. Each CDR3 protein is one row after TCRdb ran MiXCR on the multiplex PCR reads. Of hundreds of thousands of distinct CDR3 sequences detected, about an eighth appear once; the ten largest clones hold 34%. An approximately 9.8 ml volume of fresh peripheral blood provided the PBMCs. From germline, CDR1 is MNHNS and CDR2 SASEGT. The CDR3 has 15 amino acids. V shed 5 bases and J 4 bases; nucleotides not matched to a gene: 3.

The rearrangement joins TRBV6-1 to TRBJ2-5, with 14 nucleotides matching TRBD2. Sequences were obtained from blood. This receptor was identified in a middle-aged woman with Graves' ophthalmopathy. The CDR3 loop is CASSQTSGGGETQYF. In DNA, the CDR3 is TGTGCCAGCAGTCAGACTAGCGGGGGGGGAGAGACCCAGTACTTC.